This T cell receptor beta chain was sequenced for a study of early stage breast cancer tumors. TCRdb's copy holds only in-frame clones and misses some; the assay was immunoSEQ multiplex PCR. The sample lists roughly 5,000 clones, roughly three quarters occurring once. Broader study findings: Most shared enriched TCRB sequences were commonly generated ones.

Germline V gene data show CDR1 as LNHDA and CDR2 as SQIVND (reference sequence). V was pared by 3 bases and J by 3 bases, with 15 bases between. The CDR3 sequence is 16 residues long. Note on this clone: Its antigen is currently unknown.

The chain employs TRBV19 and TRBJ2-1; D possibly corresponds to TRBD2 (6 bases). The clonotype comes from a person aged 60 to 70 with breast cancer. Sequences were obtained from breast tumor tissue. The CDR3: CASSIVGGRGYNEQFF. The CDR3, as DNA: TGTGCCAGTAGTATTGTCGGGGGAAGGGGCTACAATGAGCAGTTCTTC.